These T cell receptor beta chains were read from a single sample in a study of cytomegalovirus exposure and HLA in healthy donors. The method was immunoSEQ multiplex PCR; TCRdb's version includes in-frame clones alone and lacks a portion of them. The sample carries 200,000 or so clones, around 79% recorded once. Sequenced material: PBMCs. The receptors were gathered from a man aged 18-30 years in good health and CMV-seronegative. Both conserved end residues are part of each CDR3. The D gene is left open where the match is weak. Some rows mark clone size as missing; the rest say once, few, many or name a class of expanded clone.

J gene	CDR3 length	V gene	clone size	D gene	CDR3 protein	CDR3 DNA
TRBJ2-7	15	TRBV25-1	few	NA	CASSASGSYSYEQYF	TGTGCCAGCAGTGCGTCGGGTTCCTACTCCTACGAGCAGTACTTC
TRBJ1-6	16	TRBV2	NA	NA	CASSDGSPSYNSPLHF	TGTGCCAGCAGTGACGGTTCCCCTAGCTATAATTCACCCCTCCACTTT
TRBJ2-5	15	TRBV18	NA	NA	CASSPDQGYQEAQYF	TGTGCCAGCTCACCAGACCAGGGGTACCAAGAGGCCCAGTACTTC
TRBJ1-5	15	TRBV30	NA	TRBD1	CAWSRGQGSNQPQHF	TGTGCCTGGAGCCGGGGACAGGGGAGCAATCAGCCCCAGCATTTT
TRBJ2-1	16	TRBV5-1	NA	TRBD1	CASSFGDRGEYNEQFF	TGCGCCAGCAGCTTTGGGGACAGGGGAGAATACAATGAGCAGTTCTTC
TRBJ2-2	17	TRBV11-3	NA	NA	CASSTPSGTLSTGELFF	TGTGCCAGCAGCACTCCATCCGGGACACTGTCAACCGGGGAGCTGTTTTTT
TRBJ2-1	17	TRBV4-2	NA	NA	CASSQDFEGGPYNEQFF	TGTGCCAGCAGCCAAGACTTCGAGGGAGGACCATACAATGAGCAGTTCTTC
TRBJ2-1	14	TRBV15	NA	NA	CATSSPGGSNEQFF	TGTGCCACCAGCAGTCCCGGAGGTAGCAATGAGCAGTTCTTC
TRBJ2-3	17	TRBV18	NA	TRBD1	CASSPPNLPGTEGTQYF	TGTGCCAGCTCACCACCGAATCTTCCGGGGACAGAGGGTACGCAGTATTTT
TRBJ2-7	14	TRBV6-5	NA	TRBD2	CASSPGLSNYEQYF	TGTGCCAGCAGCCCGGGACTATCGAACTACGAGCAGTACTTC
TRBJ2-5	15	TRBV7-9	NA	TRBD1	CASSLGDSEKETQYF	TGTGCCAGCAGCTTGGGGGACAGTGAAAAAGAGACCCAGTACTTC
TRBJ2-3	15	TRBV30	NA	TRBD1	CAWRKGQGIPDTQYF	TGTGCCTGGAGGAAGGGACAGGGGATCCCAGATACGCAGTATTTT
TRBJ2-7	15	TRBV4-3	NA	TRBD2	CASSQELASGYEQYF	TGCGCCAGCAGCCAAGAATTGGCTAGCGGCTACGAGCAGTACTTC
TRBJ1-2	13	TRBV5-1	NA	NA	CASSLPGGDGYTF	TGCGCCAGCAGTCTCCCGGGGGGTGATGGCTACACCTTC
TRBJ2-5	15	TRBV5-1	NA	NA	CASSLAGRPQETQYF	TGCGCCAGCAGCTTGGCGGGGAGACCCCAAGAGACCCAGTACTTC
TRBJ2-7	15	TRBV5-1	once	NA	CASSPTRGATYEQYF	TGCGCCAGCAGCCCGACCCGGGGGGCGACCTACGAGCAGTACTTC
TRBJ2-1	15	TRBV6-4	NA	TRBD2	CASSRSSGTINEQFF	TGTGCCAGCAGCCGATCGTCCGGGACTATCAATGAGCAGTTCTTC
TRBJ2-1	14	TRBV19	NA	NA	CASSMAPAAGEQFF	TGTGCCAGTAGTATGGCCCCGGCCGCAGGCGAGCAGTTCTTC
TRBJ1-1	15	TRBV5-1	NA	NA	CASSLVSGLNTEAFF	TGCGCCAGCAGCTTGGTCTCTGGCCTGAACACTGAAGCTTTCTTT
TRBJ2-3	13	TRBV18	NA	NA	CASSPPITDTQYF	TGTGCCAGCTCACCGCCTATCACAGATACGCAGTATTTT
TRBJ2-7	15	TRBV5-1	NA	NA	CASSPTRGATYEQYF	TGCGCCAGCAGCCCGACCCGGGGGGCGACCTACGAGCAGTACTTC
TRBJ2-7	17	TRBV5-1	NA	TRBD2	CASSWLTSGASSYEQYF	TGCGCCAGCAGCTGGCTGACTAGCGGGGCGAGCTCCTACGAGCAGTACTTC
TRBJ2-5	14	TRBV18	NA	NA	CASSPPGGGETQYF	TGTGCCAGCTCACCACCAGGAGGAGGAGAGACCCAGTACTTC
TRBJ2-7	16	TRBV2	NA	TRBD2	CASILGRGRNPYEQYF	TGTGCCAGCATCCTAGGGCGCGGGAGGAATCCCTACGAGCAGTACTTC
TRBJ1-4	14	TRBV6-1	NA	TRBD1	CATARDRGNEKLFF	TGTGCCACCGCCCGGGACAGGGGAAATGAAAAACTGTTTTTT
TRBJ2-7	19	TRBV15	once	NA	CATSRDPMSGFGLVHEQYF	TGTGCCACCAGCAGAGACCCGATGTCAGGGTTCGGGTTAGTACACGAGCAGTACTTC
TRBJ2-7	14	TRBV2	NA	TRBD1	CASRAGTGSYEQYF	TGTGCCAGCAGAGCAGGGACAGGCTCCTACGAGCAGTACTTC
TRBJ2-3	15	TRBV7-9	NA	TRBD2	CASSLAGGNTDTQYF	TGTGCCAGCAGTTTAGCGGGGGGAAACACAGATACGCAGTATTTT
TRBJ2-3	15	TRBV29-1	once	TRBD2	CSGGGLAGGPDTQYF	TGCAGCGGCGGGGGACTAGCGGGAGGGCCAGATACGCAGTATTTT
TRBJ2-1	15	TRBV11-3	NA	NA	CASSLDFGTYNEQFF	TGTGCCAGCAGCTTAGATTTCGGGACTTACAATGAGCAGTTCTTC
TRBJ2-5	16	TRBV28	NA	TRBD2	CASSALAGGYQETQYF	TGTGCCAGCAGTGCGCTCGCGGGAGGTTACCAAGAGACCCAGTACTTC
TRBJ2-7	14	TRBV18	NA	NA	CASSSRGVGNEQYF	TGTGCCAGCTCATCCAGGGGAGTTGGGAACGAGCAGTACTTC
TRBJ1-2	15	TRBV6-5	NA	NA	CASSGTAYSNYGYTF	TGTGCCAGCAGTGGCACAGCTTACTCTAACTATGGCTACACCTTC
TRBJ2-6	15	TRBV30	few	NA	CAWGRGFSGANVLTF	TGTGCCTGGGGAAGAGGTTTCTCTGGGGCCAACGTCCTGACTTTC
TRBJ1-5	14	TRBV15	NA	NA	CATGVTGSNQPQHF	TGTGCCACGGGTGTCACGGGTAGCAATCAGCCCCAGCATTTT
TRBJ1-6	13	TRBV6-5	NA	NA	CASSYGAGSPLHF	TGTGCCAGCAGTTACGGGGCAGGTTCACCCCTCCACTTT
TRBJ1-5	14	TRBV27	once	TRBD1	CASGSTGDGQPQHF	TGTGCCAGCGGTTCGACAGGGGATGGCCAGCCCCAGCATTTT
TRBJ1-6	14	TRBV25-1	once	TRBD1	CASNPGQAASPLHF	TGTGCCAGCAACCCGGGACAGGCGGCTTCACCCCTCCACTTT
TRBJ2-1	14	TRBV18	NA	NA	CASSPPSGNNEQFF	TGTGCCAGCTCACCACCCTCGGGTAACAATGAGCAGTTCTTC
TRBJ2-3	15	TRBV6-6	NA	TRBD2	CASSYGTSLTDTQYF	TGTGCCAGCAGTTACGGGACTAGTCTGACAGATACGCAGTATTTT
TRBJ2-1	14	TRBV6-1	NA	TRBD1	CASSGGQHYNEQFF	TGTGCCAGCAGTGGGGGACAGCACTACAATGAGCAGTTCTTC
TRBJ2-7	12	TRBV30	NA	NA	CALTESSYEQYF	TGTGCCTTGACGGAGAGCTCCTACGAGCAGTACTTC
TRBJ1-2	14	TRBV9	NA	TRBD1	CASSVATGHYGYTF	TGTGCCAGCAGCGTTGCGACAGGGCACTATGGCTACACCTTC
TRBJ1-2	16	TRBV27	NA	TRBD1	CASSFRQPGQGHGYTF	TGTGCCAGCAGTTTTCGCCAACCGGGACAGGGACATGGCTACACCTTC